This T cell receptor beta chain originates from a study of blood T cell repertoires in COVID-19 (dated by TCRdb to 2018 to 2020). The study in broad terms: Collaborator samples came from the United States, Italy and Spain and covered acute and convalescent phases of COVID-19. Samples came from the ongoing ImmuneRACE study (first 160 participants) plus 1,254 subjects from 6 global collaborators. The repertoires were released in a freely available public database intended as a resource for research on the immune response to SARS-CoV-2. The sample metadata nearly always contained a de-identified subject ID, COVID-19 status, age in years and sex. The prospective study material was composed of cDNA or gDNA derived from T cells, B-cell-depleted T cells, or PBMCs. Subjects who had been exposed to COVID-19, were actively infected with it, or had recovered from it provided the deeply sampled blood TCRbeta repertoires that made up the dataset. Where HLA class I and class II types were available, the types were taken from metadata supplied by the sample provider, not from assay-based typing. Here is what the overall study found, with its caveats: The quantity of clinical and demographic metadata differed by source and by participant and was supplied without curation.

Turning to this clone: Its antigen remains unidentified. No base qualities exist here, and no much larger clone lies one base off it.

The germline V gene supplies CDR1 SGHRS and CDR2 YFSETQ. The junction shows trimming of 0 bases on V and 4 bases on J, plus 7 bases between the germline ends. Spanning cysteine to phenylalanine, the CDR3 consists of 13 amino acids. Only the CDR3 part of the read is kept: 39 bases, read in frame from the first base. TCRbeta CDR3 regions were amplified from genomic DNA by means of the immunoSEQ Assay, a bias-controlled multiplex PCR. The authors' analysis ran thus. The number of nucleated cells in each sample was estimated from the amplification of reference gene primers within the assay. Sequence reads were collapsed and filtered to measure the absolute abundance of every unique TCRbeta CDR3 rearrangement. For each sample, productive Simpson clonality was calculated as the square root of Simpson's diversity index over productive rearrangements. Entries here come from immuneACCESS through TCRdb and include only in-frame sequences with V and J called. Some clones fail to appear in such tables; in the studies checked, an unresolved V gene covers under half of the shortfall, and the cause of the remainder is unknown. The V and J calls and clone size come from that table; D and trimming were worked out from the DNA. This sample comprises 200,000 to 250,000 clones, about 87% of them detected only once. The top ten clonotypes cover less than 0.9% of the sample.

Participants in the prospective study were aged roughly 18 to 89 years, lived in more than 20 United States geographic areas, and enrolled through a virtual design. Cohort assignment in the prospective study relied on participant-reported clinical history from a screening survey and a study questionnaire. A participant counted as exposed if, within 2 weeks of entering the study, that participant had been in contact with someone who had a PCR-confirmed or clinician-diagnosed COVID-19 case. In the prospective study, mobile phlebotomists collected whole blood, serum and a nasopharyngeal or oropharyngeal swab from each participant. Participants in the prospective study had the option to provide additional blood draws and questionnaires over an approximately 2-month period. Before DNA extraction, prospective study blood samples were shipped either frozen or at room temperature.

This TCR came from a man aged 50 or older who had been exposed to COVID-19. The V and J genes are TRBV5-1 and TRBJ1-1; no D gene can be assigned with confidence. Sequences were obtained from PBMCs or T cells enriched from blood (not recorded which). DNA sequence: TGCGCCAGCAGCTTGGACAGTTCCACTGAAGCTTTCTTT. It codes for CASSLDSSTEAFF. The full variable domain, completed from the reference TRBV5-1 and TRBJ1-1 proteins outside the CDR3, reads KAGVTQTPRYLIKTRGQQVTLSCSPISGHRSVSWYQQTPGQGLQFLFEYFSETQRNKGNFPGRFSGRQFSNSRSEMNVSTLELGDSALYLCASSLDSSTEAFFGQGTRLTVV.